The 14 T cell receptor beta chains below were found in one sample sequenced in a study of T cells expressing NK-cell markers. TCRdb re-called the 5' RACE reads; one entry per CDR3 protein, DNA not given. Recorded for this sample: about 160,000 distinct CDR3 sequences. Sequencing was carried out using blood T cells: a sorted CD56 or NKG2C T cell subset, CD4+ or CD8+ T cells, or bulk PBMC T cells (not recorded which). Receptors were obtained from a woman aged 18 to 75 in good health.

The chain is built from TRBV7-3 and TRBJ2-2; the TRBD1 assignment by TCRdb is unverifiable without DNA. This CDR3 is 18 amino acids long. Germline CDR1 SGHTA, CDR2 FQGTGA. The CDR3 loop reads CASSRLVVAGGITGELFF.

The rearrangement joins TRBV20-1 to TRBJ1-1; the TRBD1 assignment by TCRdb is unverifiable without DNA. CDR1 DFQATT and CDR2 SNEGSKA come from the germline V gene (reference sequence). The CDR3 has 15 residues. The CDR3: CSAMGAAGSLVEAFF.

The chain combines TRBV18 with TRBJ2-6; TCRdb returns TRBD1, unconfirmable since there is no DNA. The CDR3 extends over 16 amino acids. CDR1 KGHSH and CDR2 LQKENI come from the germline V gene. CDR3 sequence: CASSPTGTSGANVLTF. Filled out from reference TRBV18 and TRBJ2-6, the complete variable domain reads NAGVMQNPRHLVRRRGQEARLRCSPMKGHSHVYWYRQLPEEGLKFMVYLQKENIIDESGMPKERFSAEFPKEGPSILRIQQVVRGDSAAYFCASSPTGTSGANVLTFGAGSRLTVL.

The rearrangement uses TRBV2 and TRBJ1-1. The CDR3 runs 13 residues. From germline, CDR1 is SNHLY and CDR2 FYNNEI. The CDR3 sequence is CASTPWGNTEAFF.

V usage is TRBV12-3 or TRBV12-4 and J usage is TRBJ1-1; the D call of TRBD1 rests on TCRdb alone, since no DNA is present to check it. The CDR3 covers 15 residues. The CDR3 region is CASSQVDSWNTEAFF.

This chain connects TRBV7-3 to TRBJ2-3; TCRdb names TRBD1, which stays unverified in the absence of DNA. This CDR3 contains 14 residues. Germline assignment: CDR1 SGHTA and CDR2 FQGTGA. The chain's CDR3 is CASSLEGAEDTQYF.

The chain links TRBV6-2 or TRBV6-3 to TRBJ2-7; the TRBD2 assignment by TCRdb is unverifiable without DNA. The CDR3 has 15 residues. Per the germline V gene, CDR1 is MNHEY and CDR2 is SVGEGT. The CDR3 sequence is CASSPKGLVPDEQYF.

The V and J genes are TRBV20-1 and TRBJ2-3; the TRBD1 assignment by TCRdb is unverifiable without DNA. This CDR3 has 16 residues. Germline-derived CDR1 and CDR2 are DFQATT and SNEGSKA (reference sequence). CDR3 sequence: CSARPPWGGAADTQYF.

V usage is TRBV12-3 or TRBV12-4 and J usage is TRBJ1-1. The CDR3 is made up of 15 amino acids. CDR3 amino acids: CASSFDTGVNTEAFF.

This chain's CDR3 is CASSLAGLPNTEAFF. The chain employs TRBV7-2 and TRBJ1-1. This CDR3 region has 15 residues. The germline V gene has CDR1 SGHTA and CDR2 FQGNSA.

The chain has TRBV24-1 and TRBJ1-2; no DNA is available, so the TRBD1 call from TCRdb remains unchecked. Germline V gives CDR1 KGHDR, CDR2 SFDVKD. CDR3 length equals 14 residues. CDR3 protein: CATPGQGENYGYTF.

The chain uses TRBV7-9 and TRBJ2-2; no DNA is available, so the TRBD1 call from TCRdb remains unchecked. Germline loops: CDR1 SEHNR, CDR2 FQNEAQ (reference sequence). The CDR3 loop spans 15 amino acids. The CDR3 spells CASSDRVLTGGELFF.

The chain uses TRBV7-3 and TRBJ1-1; the D gene TCRdb calls, TRBD1, cannot be checked with no DNA. Germline V gene lookup returns CDR1 SGHTA and CDR2 FQGTGA. The CDR3 covers 14 residues. This chain's CDR3 is CASSPGRIRSEAFF.

This chain links TRBV9 with TRBJ1-5. Per the germline V gene, CDR1 is SGDLS and CDR2 is YYNGEE. This CDR3 has 13 amino acids. The chain's CDR3 is CASSVGRDQPQHF. Variable domain in full (rest from reference TRBV9 and TRBJ1-5): DSGVTQTPKHLITATGQRVTLRCSPRSGDLSVYWYQQSLDQGLQFLIQYYNGEERAKGNILERFSAQQFPDLHSELNLSSLELGDSALYFCASSVGRDQPQHFGDGTRLSIL.